This TCR beta chain comes out of a study of T cell changes during pregnancy in multiple sclerosis. CDR1 MGHRA and CDR2 YSYEKL come from the germline V gene. V dropped 2 bases and J dropped 2; count of bases not matched to a gene: 9. This CDR3 comprises 17 residues. Sequenced by immunoSEQ multiplex PCR; TCRdb stores in-frame clones only, minus some. Of over 10,000 clones in the sample, about 90% were seen once. The specimen comprised CD8+ T cells from peripheral blood mononuclear cells, sampled in the first trimester of pregnancy. The clonotype comes from a female donor with multiple sclerosis, enrolled in a pregnancy study. V is TRBV4-1 and J is TRBJ2-3, with 8 positions matching TRBD2. For the CDR3, the DNA is TGCGCCAGCAGCCAAAGGGCTAGCGGGTATGACACAGATACGCAGTATTTT. The encoded protein is CASSQRASGYDTDTQYF.